These 24 T cell receptor beta chains were all obtained from the same sample, sequenced in a study of T-cell reconstitution after alpha-beta-depleted transplantation in children (dated by TCRdb to 2016 to 2017). What the treatment or condition label conveys for this sample: allogeneic hematopoietic cell transplantation with graft depleted of TCRalphabeta T cells and CD19 B cells. The protocol used for the library was PCR. Sequencing relied on an Illumina HiSeq 2500. TCR library preparation used molecular barcoding, with unique molecular identifiers applied to normalize quantification of the TCRbeta repertoire. TCRdb applied fastp at Q25 and MiXCR to the public reads, then kept only in-frame beta chains. Merged by CDR3 protein, the rows form single entries marked with the most common genes and DNA. The sample table shows around 800,000 distinct CDR3 sequences, and roughly 15% are seen once. Clones ranked in the top ten supply 5% of the sample.

The input for sequencing was PBMCs, mostly from graft donor cells, taken 360 days after TCRalphabeta/CD19-depleted stem cell transplant. These receptors were collected from a male patient aged 10-17 years who had a stem cell transplant for acute lymphoblastic leukemia, so the T cells may come from the graft donor.

A few counts support this clonotype. CDR3 coding DNA: TGTGCCAGCAGTCGGGACAGCGTCTACGAGCAGTACTTC. This gives the protein CASSRDSVYEQYF. This chain links TRBV6-2 or TRBV6-3 with TRBJ2-7; TRBD1 matches 7 bases. V was pared by 5 bases and J by 3 bases, with 4 bases of the junction left unmatched. Germline CDR1 reads MNHEY; CDR2 reads SVGEGT. CDR3 length equals 13 residues.

This clonotype was seen more than once but under ten times. J is TRBJ2-2 and V is TRBV5-5, with D perhaps matching TRBD2 (5 bases). The V gene lost 1 base and the J gene lost 1 base, with 11 bases spanning the gap. The CDR3 runs 16 residues. In germline, CDR1 is SGHKS, CDR2 YYEKEE (reference sequence). The DNA for the CDR3 is TGTGCCAGCAGCTTGTTCCCAGCGGAGAACACCGGGGAGCTGTTTTTT. Translating gives CASSLFPAENTGELFF.

The chain joins TRBV18 to TRBJ2-7; the D is unclear. Germline loops: CDR1 KGHSH, CDR2 LQKENI. The CDR3 spans 16 residues. Trimming cost V 0 bases and J 0 bases, with 12 bases left between them. CDR3 bases: TGTGCCAGCTCACCACCAGGAATTTTAAGCTCCTACGAGCAGTACTTC. This gives the protein CASSPPGILSSYEQYF.

This clonotype was picked up many times. This chain uses TRBV12-3 or TRBV12-4 with TRBJ1-1; 7 bases map to TRBD1. J was trimmed by 3 bases and V by 5 bases; bases with no gene match: 15. This CDR3 is built from 17 residues. This CDR3 reads CASSLGHRGNSYTEAFF. CDR3 nucleotide sequence: TGTGCCAGCAGTCTTGGCCACAGGGGAAATTCCTACACTGAAGCTTTCTTT.

The chain has TRBV6-5 and TRBJ1-2, with D unclear. Germline assignment: CDR1 MNHEY and CDR2 SVGAGI. V lost 4 bases and J 6 bases, leaving 12 bases between the germline ends. The CDR3 runs 13 residues. This CDR3 reads CASSFQESDGYTF. CDR3 DNA sequence: TGTGCCAGCAGTTTTCAGGAGTCGGATGGCTACACCTTC.

This clonotype was counted between two and nine times. This chain links TRBV11-2 with TRBJ2-5; D may be TRBD1 (6 bases). This CDR3 spans 16 amino acids. The V gene's germline CDR1 is SGHAT and CDR2 FQNNGV. Trimming took off 7 bases at V and 3 bases at J, with 21 bases between the two ends. The CDR3 DNA reads as TGTGCCAGCACCCCACCCCCAGGGGCCTCAAAAGAGACCCAGTACTTC. It codes for CASTPPPGASKETQYF.

Many counts were recorded for this clonotype. This chain uses TRBV29-1 with TRBJ2-1, with 12 positions matching TRBD2. There are 14 residues in the CDR3. V gave up 8 bases and J gave up 6 bases; unmatched junction bases: 8. Germline loops: CDR1 SQVTM, CDR2 ANQGSEA. CDR3 amino acids: CSTLPGLAGNEQFF. The DNA for the CDR3 is TGCAGCACACTGCCGGGACTAGCGGGCAATGAGCAGTTCTTC.

This sequence joins TRBV7-9 and TRBJ2-4, with TRBD2 matching 9 bases. V trimming: 4 bases; J trimming: 0 bases; junction bases outside the gene matches: 7. CDR3 length: 17 residues. Germline V CDR1 and CDR2: SEHNR, FQNEAQ (reference sequence). CDR3 sequence reads: CASSYVTSGQAKNIQYF. In nucleotides, the CDR3 is TGTGCCAGCAGCTACGTCACTAGCGGGCAAGCCAAAAACATTCAGTACTTC.

This clonotype was seen many times. The V gene is TRBV15, the J gene TRBJ2-3, with unresolved D. The CDR3 is 13 residues long. With 0 bases removed from V and 4 bases from J, the gap between germline ends came to 5 bases. Germline CDR1 LNHNV, CDR2 YYDKDF (reference sequence). The CDR3: CATSRDRADTQYF. DNA of the CDR3: TGTGCCACCAGCAGAGATCGCGCAGATACGCAGTATTTT.

There are many counts of this clonotype. The chain joins TRBV15 to TRBJ1-5, with 7 bases fitting TRBD1. The CDR3 spans 13 residues. Per the germline V gene, CDR1 is LNHNV and CDR2 is YYDKDF (reference sequence). The V and J ends lost 4 bases and 12 bases, in that order; junction bases with no gene match: 9. The CDR3 here is CATSTRIRDSQHF. The CDR3 coding sequence is TGTGCCACCAGCACTAGAATCCGGGACAGCCAGCATTTT.

This clonotype was detected a few times. Relative to the germline gene, one junction end is altered; a read error may explain this. The chain employs TRBV6-5 and TRBJ2-1, with 16 bases aligning to TRBD2. There are 15 residues in the CDR3. Germline V gene sequence: CDR1 MNHEY, CDR2 SVGAGI. The CDR3 DNA reads TGTGCCAGCAGTTACTCGGGACTAGCGGGAGGGCCACGTAGGTTC. It codes for CASSYSGLAGGPRRF.

This chain joins TRBV10-3 and TRBJ2-1; 12 bases are a match to TRBD2. The CDR3 contains 17 residues. Germline CDR1 and CDR2: ENHRY and SYGVKD. The trim removed 0 bases at V and 5 bases at J, leaving 5 bases unmatched. The CDR3 spells CAISESPSGRAHNEQFF. CDR3 coding DNA: TGTGCCATCAGTGAGTCGCCTAGCGGGAGGGCTCACAATGAGCAGTTCTTC.

This rearrangement joins TRBV7-6 to TRBJ2-7; 7 bases are a match to TRBD2. CDR1 and CDR2 from the germline V gene are SGHVS and FNYEAQ. V lost 2 bases to trimming and J lost 3 bases; unmatched junction nucleotides: 7. CDR3 length: 15 amino acids. CDR3 coding DNA: TGTGCCAGCAGCTTACCGGCGGGAGTTTTCTACGAGCAGTACTTC. This encodes CASSLPAGVFYEQYF.

This clonotype was seen repeatedly, ten times or more. The J gene is TRBJ1-1, the V gene TRBV5-1; D gene ambiguous. The CDR3 covers 13 residues. CDR1 and CDR2 from the germline V gene are SGHRS and YFSETQ. The V end was cut by 7 bases, the J end by 0 bases, with 10 bases between. The CDR3 DNA is TGCGCCAGCCGAGGTGCGGTGAACACTGAAGCTTTCTTT. Translated, it gives CASRGAVNTEAFF.

The table lists this clonotype with a count of one. In DNA, the CDR3 is TGTGCCAGCAGCTTATTTGCCCAGTTCTTC. It translates to CASSLFAQFF. The V gene is TRBV7-2, the J gene TRBJ2-1; no clear D gene. This CDR3 comprises 10 residues. Germline V gene sequence: CDR1 SGHTA, CDR2 FQGNSA. V lost 2 bases, J lost 13 bases, and 6 bases lay in between.

This clonotype turned up a few times. The V gene is TRBV4-1, the J gene TRBJ1-5; a possible D gene is TRBD1 (5 bases). Germline V gives CDR1 MGHRA, CDR2 YSYEKL. The germline V and J ends were trimmed by 1 base and 2 bases, with 12 bases remaining between them. The CDR3 has 16 amino acids. The CDR3 sequence is CASSQVGLGGNQPQHF. CDR3 sequence (DNA): TGCGCCAGCAGCCAAGTGGGCCTGGGGGGCAATCAGCCCCAGCATTTT.

The chain recombines TRBV4-1 with TRBJ2-1; 14 bases map to TRBD2. CDR1 and CDR2 (germline): MGHRA, YSYEKL. This CDR3 is 17 amino acids long. V was pared by 3 bases and J by 0 bases, with 1 base of the junction left unmatched. The DNA of the CDR3 is TGCGCCAGCAGCCAGGGGACTAGCGGGAGCTCCTACAATGAGCAGTTCTTC. Its protein is CASSQGTSGSSYNEQFF.

V gene TRBV7-2 combines with J gene TRBJ2-7; 7 nucleotides match TRBD1. Germline trimming cut 5 bases from V and 7 bases from J; bases unmatched to any gene: 11. From germline, CDR1 is SGHTA and CDR2 FQGNSA. The CDR3 spans 14 residues. Here the CDR3 reads CASSTGQVGPEQYF. DNA of the CDR3: TGTGCCAGCAGCACCGGACAGGTTGGGCCAGAGCAGTACTTC.

The table lists this clonotype with a few counts. The chain links TRBV6-1 to TRBJ2-7; D is perhaps TRBD1 (6 bases). Trimming removed 5 bases from V and 7 bases from J, with 21 bases in between. Germline V CDR1 and CDR2: MNHNS, SASEGT. This CDR3 region has 15 residues. CDR3 DNA sequence: TGTGCCAGCAGTCCTGCAGGACAGTCGTTTAGGGAGCAGTACTTC. This sequence encodes CASSPAGQSFREQYF.

V gene TRBV7-9 combines with J gene TRBJ2-7; D gene unclear. This CDR3 region has 12 residues. CDR1 is SEHNR and CDR2 is FQNEAQ in the germline V gene (reference sequence). V shed 1 base and J shed 7 bases, with 8 bases lying between them. The CDR3 DNA is TGTGCCAGCAGCTTAGGCCCGGAGGAGCAGTACTTC. Its protein is CASSLGPEEQYF.

J is TRBJ2-5 and V is TRBV12-3 or TRBV12-4; possible D gene TRBD1, 6 bases. The CDR3 is 15 amino acids. The germline V and J ends were trimmed by 3 bases and 1 base, with 12 bases remaining between them. Here the CDR3 reads CASSFGTTVQETQYF. The CDR3 nucleotides read TGTGCCAGCAGTTTCGGGACAACTGTCCAAGAGACCCAGTACTTC.

The chain joins TRBV6-1 to TRBJ1-2; D is ambiguous. Trimming pared 7 bases from V and 4 bases from J, leaving 13 bases between. This CDR3 has 13 amino acids. Germline V gene lookup returns CDR1 MNHNS and CDR2 SASEGT. CDR3 coding DNA: TGTGCCAGCACCGGGAGGTCTGGCTATGGCTACACCTTC. Translated: CASTGRSGYGYTF.

Ten or more counts support this clonotype. This chain links TRBV5-1 with TRBJ2-7; perhaps TRBD2 as D (5 bases). Germline V CDR1 and CDR2: SGHRS, YFSETQ. The ends were cut back, 0 bases at V and 0 bases at J, with 7 bases in the middle. The CDR3 extends over 14 amino acids. In DNA form, the CDR3 reads TGCGCCAGCAGCTTGGGAGCGGCCTCCTACGAGCAGTACTTC. Translating it yields CASSLGAASYEQYF.

The rearrangement uses TRBV9 and TRBJ2-1; 8 bases fit TRBD2. V trimming: 5 bases; J trimming: 0 bases; junction bases outside the gene matches: 4. Germline lookup yields CDR1 SGDLS and CDR2 YYNGEE. CDR3 size: 15 residues. The CDR3 DNA reads TGTGCCAGCAGGGCCGGGGGGGGCTCCTACAATGAGCAGTTCTTC. Translation: CASRAGGGSYNEQFF.